Listed below are T cell receptor beta chains from one sample, sequenced in a study of blood T cell repertoires in COVID-19. Only in-frame clones appear in the TCRdb table, and some are missing; sequencing was by immunoSEQ multiplex PCR. The sample records 98,000 or so clones, over 75% being singletons. Sequencing was performed on peripheral blood. These receptors all stem from a human donor in a cohort sampled during active COVID-19. Both conserved end residues are part of each CDR3. The D gene is left open where the match is weak. Not all rows give a size; the values are once, few, many and, for expanded clones, a class.

abundance: .
v_gene: TRBV19
d_gene: .
j_gene: TRBJ2-3
CDR3aa: CASSTSEKDTQYF
CDR3nt: TGTGCCAGTAGTACGAGCGAGAAAGATACGCAGTATTTT

abundance: once
v_gene: TRBV7-2
d_gene: .
j_gene: TRBJ2-7
CDR3aa: CASSPGGTARYEQYF
CDR3nt: TGTGCCAGCAGTCCCGGCGGGACAGCGCGCTACGAGCAGTACTTC

abundance: .
v_gene: TRBV19
d_gene: .
j_gene: TRBJ1-4
CDR3aa: CASSRTATSSNEKLFF
CDR3nt: TGTGCCAGTAGTAGAACAGCCACGTCCTCTAATGAAAAACTGTTTTTT

abundance: .
v_gene: TRBV5-6
d_gene: TRBD1
j_gene: TRBJ2-7
CDR3aa: CASSRGQGFYEQYF
CDR3nt: TGTGCCAGCAGCAGAGGACAGGGTTTCTACGAGCAGTACTTC

abundance: .
v_gene: TRBV28
d_gene: TRBD1
j_gene: TRBJ2-7
CDR3aa: CASSLAGQGSYEQYF
CDR3nt: TGTGCCAGCAGTTTGGCGGGACAGGGCTCCTACGAGCAGTACTTC

abundance: .
v_gene: TRBV30
d_gene: .
j_gene: TRBJ1-1
CDR3aa: CAWRRVGGDAFF
CDR3nt: TGTGCCTGGAGAAGGGTAGGGGGAGACGCTTTCTTT

abundance: once
v_gene: TRBV19
d_gene: .
j_gene: TRBJ1-3
CDR3aa: CASSIGQSSGNTIYF
CDR3nt: TGTGCCAGTAGTATAGGACAGAGCTCTGGAAACACCATATATTTT

abundance: .
v_gene: TRBV15
d_gene: TRBD2
j_gene: TRBJ2-6
CDR3aa: CATSRRSGGAGANVLTF
CDR3nt: TGTGCCACCAGCAGACGTAGCGGGGGGGCTGGGGCCAACGTCCTGACTTTC

abundance: .
v_gene: TRBV7-3
d_gene: .
j_gene: TRBJ2-3
CDR3aa: CASSPSPDTQYF
CDR3nt: TGTGCCAGCAGCCCCAGTCCGGATACGCAGTATTTT

abundance: once
v_gene: TRBV5-1
d_gene: .
j_gene: TRBJ1-1
CDR3aa: CASRMDGQLEAFF
CDR3nt: TGCGCCAGCAGGATGGACGGACAGCTTGAAGCTTTCTTT

abundance: .
v_gene: TRBV6-1
d_gene: .
j_gene: TRBJ1-3
CDR3aa: CASSEVQGYTIYF
CDR3nt: TGTGCCAGCAGTGAGGTGCAGGGATACACCATATATTTT

abundance: .
v_gene: TRBV5-1
d_gene: .
j_gene: TRBJ1-6
CDR3aa: CASSLERRSPLHF
CDR3nt: TGCGCCAGCAGCTTGGAAAGGCGGTCACCCCTCCACTTT

abundance: .
v_gene: TRBV13
d_gene: TRBD1
j_gene: TRBJ2-5
CDR3aa: CASSSTGAGETQYF
CDR3nt: TGTGCCAGCAGCTCGACAGGGGCTGGGGAGACCCAGTACTTC

abundance: .
v_gene: TRBV15
d_gene: .
j_gene: TRBJ1-1
CDR3aa: CATSRDRRGSMNTEAFF
CDR3nt: TGTGCCACCAGCAGAGATCGAAGGGGCTCGATGAACACTGAAGCTTTCTTT

abundance: .
v_gene: TRBV19
d_gene: .
j_gene: TRBJ1-5
CDR3aa: CASSPGGSQPQHF
CDR3nt: TGTGCCAGTAGTCCCGGGGGGAGTCAGCCCCAGCATTTT

abundance: .
v_gene: TRBV21-1
d_gene: .
j_gene: TRBJ2-1
CDR3aa: CASSKGGIGSGSSNEQFF
CDR3nt: TGTGCCAGCAGCAAAGGTGGTATTGGTAGCGGGAGTTCAAATGAGCAGTTCTTC

abundance: .
v_gene: TRBV30
d_gene: .
j_gene: TRBJ2-3
CDR3aa: CAWSAIAADTQYF
CDR3nt: TGTGCCTGGAGTGCGATAGCCGCAGATACGCAGTATTTT

abundance: once
v_gene: TRBV12-3/TRBV12-4
d_gene: .
j_gene: TRBJ1-1
CDR3aa: CASGRGLGTEAFF
CDR3nt: TGTGCCAGTGGCCGTGGGCTCGGCACTGAAGCTTTCTTT

abundance: few
v_gene: TRBV6-2/TRBV6-3
d_gene: .
j_gene: TRBJ1-4
CDR3aa: CASSRDYNEKLFF
CDR3nt: TGTGCCAGCAGTAGGGACTACAATGAAAAACTGTTTTTT

abundance: .
v_gene: TRBV28
d_gene: TRBD2
j_gene: TRBJ2-3
CDR3aa: CASSSVSGRAYADTQYF
CDR3nt: TGTGCCAGCAGTTCAGTTAGCGGGAGGGCCTACGCAGATACGCAGTATTTT

abundance: .
v_gene: TRBV3-1/TRBV3-2
d_gene: .
j_gene: TRBJ2-7
CDR3aa: CASSHLRTDYEQYF
CDR3nt: TGTGCCAGCAGCCACCTCAGGACAGACTACGAGCAGTACTTC

abundance: .
v_gene: TRBV6-1
d_gene: TRBD2
j_gene: TRBJ2-2
CDR3aa: CASSEETLAGGHTGELFF
CDR3nt: TGTGCCAGCAGTGAAGAGACGCTAGCGGGGGGACACACCGGGGAGCTGTTTTTT

abundance: .
v_gene: TRBV7-6
d_gene: TRBD1
j_gene: TRBJ1-6
CDR3aa: CASSSDRENYNSPLHF
CDR3nt: TGTGCCAGCAGCTCGGACAGGGAAAACTATAATTCACCCCTCCACTTT

abundance: .
v_gene: TRBV9
d_gene: TRBD2
j_gene: TRBJ2-5
CDR3aa: CASSVEWTSGQETQYF
CDR3nt: TGTGCCAGCAGCGTCGAGTGGACTAGCGGCCAAGAGACCCAGTACTTC

abundance: .
v_gene: TRBV6-2/TRBV6-3
d_gene: .
j_gene: TRBJ1-6
CDR3aa: CASSYSGAYNSPLHF
CDR3nt: TGTGCCAGCAGTTACTCAGGGGCTTATAATTCACCCCTCCACTTT

abundance: .
v_gene: TRBV10-3
d_gene: .
j_gene: TRBJ2-3
CDR3aa: CAISVPAQGNTQYF
CDR3nt: TGTGCCATCAGTGTGCCGGCTCAGGGTAATACGCAGTATTTT

abundance: .
v_gene: TRBV5-1
d_gene: .
j_gene: TRBJ1-5
CDR3aa: CASSIGSGGPVWHF
CDR3nt: TGCGCCAGCAGCATAGGATCGGGGGGGCCGGTTTGGCATTTT

abundance: .
v_gene: TRBV13
d_gene: .
j_gene: TRBJ1-4
CDR3aa: CASSLGQGSEKLFF
CDR3nt: TGTGCCAGCAGCTTGGGGCAGGGAAGTGAAAAACTGTTTTTT

abundance: .
v_gene: TRBV18
d_gene: .
j_gene: TRBJ2-3
CDR3aa: CASSPPGGGTDTQYF
CDR3nt: TGTGCCAGCTCACCCCCCGGGGGAGGCACAGATACGCAGTATTTT

abundance: .
v_gene: TRBV27
d_gene: TRBD2
j_gene: TRBJ2-3
CDR3aa: CASSSGLAGGLWDTQYF
CDR3nt: TGTGCCAGCAGCTCCGGACTAGCGGGGGGGCTATGGGATACGCAGTATTTT

abundance: few
v_gene: TRBV19
d_gene: .
j_gene: TRBJ1-5
CDR3aa: CASEPGAGVVQPQHF
CDR3nt: TGTGCCAGCGAACCTGGGGCAGGGGTCGTTCAGCCCCAGCATTTT

abundance: .
v_gene: TRBV6-1
d_gene: .
j_gene: TRBJ1-2
CDR3aa: CASSEVFGFGTPPRGYTF
CDR3nt: TGTGCCAGCAGTGAAGTTTTTGGATTTGGGACACCCCCAAGGGGCTACACCTTC

abundance: .
v_gene: TRBV7-9
d_gene: .
j_gene: TRBJ1-1
CDR3aa: CASSLGRGEAFF
CDR3nt: TGTGCCAGCAGCTTGGGGAGGGGCGAAGCTTTCTTT

abundance: many
v_gene: TRBV20-1
d_gene: .
j_gene: TRBJ2-1
CDR3aa: CSASVSPFSYNEQFF
CDR3nt: TGCAGTGCTAGTGTTAGCCCTTTCTCCTACAATGAGCAGTTCTTC

abundance: .
v_gene: TRBV5-6
d_gene: TRBD1
j_gene: TRBJ2-7
CDR3aa: CASSLGTGFSYEQYF
CDR3nt: TGTGCCAGCAGCTTGGGGACAGGGTTTTCCTACGAGCAGTACTTC

abundance: .
v_gene: TRBV18
d_gene: .
j_gene: TRBJ2-3
CDR3aa: CASSPSGTPTDTQYF
CDR3nt: TGTGCCAGCTCACCATCCGGGACTCCCACAGATACGCAGTATTTT

abundance: once
v_gene: TRBV9
d_gene: .
j_gene: TRBJ2-7
CDR3aa: CASSVGPGPGGYEQYF
CDR3nt: TGTGCCAGCAGCGTAGGTCCAGGCCCTGGGGGGTACGAGCAGTACTTC

abundance: .
v_gene: TRBV19
d_gene: TRBD2
j_gene: TRBJ2-7
CDR3aa: CASTITSGAYEQYF
CDR3nt: TGTGCCAGTACGATCACTAGCGGGGCCTACGAGCAGTACTTC